The sequence of this TCR beta chain was determined in a study of T cell changes during pregnancy in multiple sclerosis. Sequenced by immunoSEQ multiplex PCR; TCRdb stores in-frame clones only, minus some. Here the sample spans tens of thousands of clones, roughly 90% being singletons. The sample in question was CD4+ T cells from peripheral blood mononuclear cells, obtained in the second trimester of pregnancy. This sequence originates from a female donor with multiple sclerosis, enrolled in a pregnancy study.

The CDR3 DNA is TGTGCCAGCAGCTTGGCCAGTCAAGAGACCCAGTACTTC. Its protein is CASSLASQETQYF. The chain carries TRBV5-4 and TRBJ2-5; the D is unclear. Trimming removed 0 bases from V and 2 bases from J, with 5 bases in between. CDR3 length: 13 residues. The germline V gene encodes CDR1 SGHNT and CDR2 YYREEE (reference sequence).